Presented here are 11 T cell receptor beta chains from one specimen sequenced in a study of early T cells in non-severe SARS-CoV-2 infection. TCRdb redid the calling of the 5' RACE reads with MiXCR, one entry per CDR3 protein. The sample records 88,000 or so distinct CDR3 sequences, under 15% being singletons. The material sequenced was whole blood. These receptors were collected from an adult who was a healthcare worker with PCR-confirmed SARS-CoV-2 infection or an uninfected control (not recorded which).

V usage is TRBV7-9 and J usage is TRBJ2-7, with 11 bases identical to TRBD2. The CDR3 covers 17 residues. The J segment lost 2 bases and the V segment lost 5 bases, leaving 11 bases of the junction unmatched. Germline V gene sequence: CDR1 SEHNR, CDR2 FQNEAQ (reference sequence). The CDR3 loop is CASSKVLAGGEPYEQYF. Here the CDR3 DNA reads TGTGCCAGCAGCAAGGTCCTAGCGGGAGGCGAGCCCTACGAGCAGTACTTC.

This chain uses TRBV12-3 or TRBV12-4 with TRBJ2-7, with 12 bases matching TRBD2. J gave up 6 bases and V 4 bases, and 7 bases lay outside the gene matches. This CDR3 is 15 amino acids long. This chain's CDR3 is CASSYRLAGVSEQYF. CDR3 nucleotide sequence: TGTGCCAGCAGTTATAGACTAGCGGGAGTCTCCGAGCAGTACTTC.

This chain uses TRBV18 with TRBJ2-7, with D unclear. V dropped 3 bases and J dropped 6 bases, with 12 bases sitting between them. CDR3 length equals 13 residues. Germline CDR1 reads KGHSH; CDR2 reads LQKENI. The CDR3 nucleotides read TGTGCCAGCTCACCTCGAGATTCGGGCGAGCAGTACTTC. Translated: CASSPRDSGEQYF.

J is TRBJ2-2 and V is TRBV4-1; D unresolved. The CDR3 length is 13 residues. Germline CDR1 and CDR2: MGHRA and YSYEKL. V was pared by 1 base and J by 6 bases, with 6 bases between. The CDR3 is CASSQAQSGELFF. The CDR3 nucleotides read TGCGCCAGCAGCCAAGCTCAATCCGGGGAGCTGTTTTTT.

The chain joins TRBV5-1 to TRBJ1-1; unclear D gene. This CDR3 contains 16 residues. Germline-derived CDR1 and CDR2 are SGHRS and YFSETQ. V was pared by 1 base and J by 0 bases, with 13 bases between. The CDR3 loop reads CASSLNAGGMNTEAFF. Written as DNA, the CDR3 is TGCGCCAGCAGCTTGAACGCAGGAGGGATGAACACTGAAGCTTTCTTT.

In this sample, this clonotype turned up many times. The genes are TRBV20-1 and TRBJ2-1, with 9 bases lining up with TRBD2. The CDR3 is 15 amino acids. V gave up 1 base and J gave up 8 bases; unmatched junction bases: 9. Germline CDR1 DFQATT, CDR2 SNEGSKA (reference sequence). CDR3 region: CSARVRASGIDEQFF. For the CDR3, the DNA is TGCAGTGCTAGAGTGAGGGCTAGCGGGATTGATGAGCAGTTCTTC.

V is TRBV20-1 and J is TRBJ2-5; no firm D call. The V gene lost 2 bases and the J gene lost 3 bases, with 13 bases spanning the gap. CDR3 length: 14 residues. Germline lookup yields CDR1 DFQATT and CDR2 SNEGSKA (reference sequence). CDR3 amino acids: CSARPLSQEETQYF. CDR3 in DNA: TGCAGTGCTAGACCTCTGTCCCAGGAAGAGACCCAGTACTTC.

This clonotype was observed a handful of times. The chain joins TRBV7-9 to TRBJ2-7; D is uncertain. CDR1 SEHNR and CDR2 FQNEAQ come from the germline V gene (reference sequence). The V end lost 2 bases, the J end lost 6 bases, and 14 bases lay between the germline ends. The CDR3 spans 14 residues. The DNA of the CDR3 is TGTGCCAGCAGCTTAACGACTGGGGTAGGCGAGCAGTACTTC. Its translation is CASSLTTGVGEQYF.

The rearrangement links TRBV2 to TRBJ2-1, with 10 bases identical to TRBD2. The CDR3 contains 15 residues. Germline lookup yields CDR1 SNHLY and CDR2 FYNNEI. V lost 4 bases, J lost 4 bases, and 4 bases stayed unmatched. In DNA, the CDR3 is TGTGCCAGCAGTGTGGGGACTAGCGCTTACAATGAGCAGTTCTTC. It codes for CASSVGTSAYNEQFF.

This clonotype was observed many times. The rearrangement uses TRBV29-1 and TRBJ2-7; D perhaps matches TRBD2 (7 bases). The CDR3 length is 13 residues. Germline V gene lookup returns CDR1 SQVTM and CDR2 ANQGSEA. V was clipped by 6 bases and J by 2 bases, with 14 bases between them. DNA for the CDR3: TGCAGCGTGGGGAGGGGGAGGCCCTACGAGCAGTACTTC. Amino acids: CSVGRGRPYEQYF.

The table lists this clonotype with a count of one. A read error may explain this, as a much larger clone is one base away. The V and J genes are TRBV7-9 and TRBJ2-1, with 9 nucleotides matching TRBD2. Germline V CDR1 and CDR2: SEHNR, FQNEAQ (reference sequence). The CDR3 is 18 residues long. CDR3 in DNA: TGTGCCAGCAGCCCCAGACTAGCGGAGGGCAAATCCTACAATGAGCAGATCTTC. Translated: CASSPRLAEGKSYNEQIF.